Below, 20 T cell receptor beta chains from the same sample are listed, as sequenced in a study of Graves' ophthalmopathy and Graves' hyperthyroidism. The authors amplified TCR beta CDR3 regions from RNA transcripts. Following a first-round RT-PCR that used HTBI primers, a second-round multiplex PCR was carried out. TCRdb independently ran MiXCR on the multiplex PCR reads; one entry per CDR3 protein. The table shows around 600,000 distinct CDR3 sequences, with approximately 39% occurring only once. Sequenced material: peripheral blood. The receptors were gathered from an adult man with Graves' ophthalmopathy.

About this clonotype itself: This clone may be a read error of a much larger clone one base away. The CDR3 does not close with the conserved phenylalanine or tryptophan, likely indicating a read error. The gene calls are TRBV7-8 and TRBJ2-7; 10 bases agree with TRBD2. After removal of 5 bases from V and 5 bases from J, the junction contained 12 bases not matched to a gene. Germline values: CDR1 SGHVS, CDR2 FQNEAQ. The CDR3 contains 16 residues. CDR3 sequence reads: CASSQARGGTSDEQYL. The CDR3 nucleotides are TGTGCCAGCAGCCAGGCAAGAGGAGGGACTAGCGACGAGCAGTACCTC.

The rearrangement links TRBV20-1 to TRBJ2-3; D is perhaps TRBD1 (6 bases). The CDR3 loop spans 16 amino acids. The germline V gene encodes CDR1 DFQATT and CDR2 SNEGSKA (reference sequence). V was clipped by 2 bases and J by 0 bases, with 15 bases between them. CDR3: CSARLLWTASTDTQYF. The DNA of the CDR3 is TGCAGTGCTAGACTACTCTGGACAGCAAGCACAGATACGCAGTATTTT.

This clonotype came up a few times. The chain has TRBV7-9 and TRBJ1-5; TRBD1 might be the D (6 bases). Germline CDR1 and CDR2: SEHNR and FQNEAQ (reference sequence). Deletions cut 5 bases from V and 1 base from J, with 15 bases between. CDR3 length: 16 amino acids. The CDR3 DNA is TGTGCCAGCAGCCAGGGGCGGGCGGGGAGCAATCAGCCCCAGCATTTT. Protein: CASSQGRAGSNQPQHF. The full variable domain, its missing parts supplied by reference TRBV7-9 and TRBJ1-5, is DTGVSQNPRHKITKRGQNVTFRCDPISEHNRLYWYRQTLGQGPEFLTYFQNEAQLEKSRLLSDRFSAERPKGSFSTLEIQRTEQGDSAMYLCASSQGRAGSNQPQHFGDGTRLSIL.

This clonotype was counted many times. The V gene is TRBV6-5, the J gene TRBJ2-5; 7 bases match TRBD1. Germline assignment: CDR1 MNHEY and CDR2 SVGAGI. V lost 2 bases to trimming and J lost 2 bases; unmatched junction nucleotides: 8. The CDR3 runs to 16 residues. CDR3 sequence: CASSYPAGTVQETQYF. The DNA for the CDR3 is TGTGCCAGCAGTTACCCAGCCGGGACAGTACAAGAGACCCAGTACTTC.

The genes are TRBV7-8 and TRBJ2-5; 8 bases fit TRBD2. Trimming cost V 6 bases and J 4 bases; bases outside gene matches: 7. Germline loops: CDR1 SGHVS, CDR2 FQNEAQ. The CDR3 is 14 amino acids. The CDR3 here is CASSHSGGLETQYF. CDR3 nucleotides: TGTGCCAGCAGTCACTCGGGGGGGTTAGAGACCCAGTACTTC.

In this sample, this clonotype turned up many times. CDR3 residues: CSARAGSQGTGEQYF. The DNA of the CDR3 is TGCAGTGCTAGAGCCGGATCGCAGGGCACCGGCGAGCAGTACTTC. The gene calls are TRBV20-1 and TRBJ2-7; maybe TRBD1 (5 bases). The CDR3 totals 15 residues. V shed 1 base and J shed 6 bases, with 19 bases lying between them. Germline V gene data show CDR1 as DFQATT and CDR2 as SNEGSKA (reference sequence).

This clonotype was picked up many times. J is TRBJ1-1 and V is TRBV14, with 8 bases lining up with TRBD1. The CDR3 contains 15 residues. The trim removed 3 bases at V and 1 base at J, leaving 4 bases unmatched. Germline CDR1 reads SGHDN; CDR2 reads FVKESK. The CDR3 here is CASSQRQGWNTEAFF. The CDR3 nucleotides read TGTGCCAGCAGCCAGAGACAGGGGTGGAACACTGAAGCTTTCTTT.

Comment on this clonotype: A much larger clone sits a single nucleotide away, making a read error possible. The chain carries TRBV10-3 and TRBJ1-2; tentative D call: TRBD1 (5 bases). Trimming shortened V by 5 bases and J by 2 bases, and 18 bases separated the two germline ends. The CDR3 loop spans 16 amino acids. Germline lookup yields CDR1 ENHRY and CDR2 SYGVKD. This CDR3 is CAISLTVLGQNYGYTF. The CDR3 bases are TGTGCCATCAGTTTGACGGTCTTGGGGCAGAACTATGGCTACACCTTC.

The rearrangement joins TRBV6-4 to TRBJ1-2; 7 positions agree with TRBD1. Unmatched junction bases numbered 11, after V lost 8 bases and J lost 2 bases. Germline assignment: CDR1 MRHNA and CDR2 SNTAGT. The CDR3 sequence is 15 residues long. CDR3 in amino acids: CASLGYRGQNYGYTF. The CDR3 DNA follows: TGTGCCAGCTTAGGCTACAGGGGCCAGAACTATGGCTACACCTTC.

The V call is TRBV25-1, the J call TRBJ1-2; 7 bases align to TRBD1. This CDR3 contains 14 residues. Germline CDR1 reads MGHDK; CDR2 reads SYGVNS. Trimming removed 5 bases from V and 4 bases from J; junction bases left unmatched: 7. The CDR3: CASSFGTDFYGYTF. The CDR3 DNA follows: TGTGCCAGCAGTTTTGGGACAGACTTCTATGGCTACACCTTC.

A few counts support this clonotype. The chain is built from TRBV12-3 or TRBV12-4 and TRBJ1-5; TRBD1 matches at 7 bases. The CDR3 covers 15 residues. The ends lost 6 bases at V and 3 bases at J; junction bases unmatched: 8. The CDR3 DNA follows: TGTGCCAGCAGCCGCACGGGACAGAACAATCAGCCCCAGCATTTT. It is translated as CASSRTGQNNQPQHF.

This clonotype appeared many times. V usage is TRBV5-1 and J usage is TRBJ1-5; D gene uncertain. The CDR3 spans 13 residues. Germline assignment: CDR1 SGHRS and CDR2 YFSETQ. Trimming took 0 bases from V and 5 from J, leaving 6 bases between them. CDR3 loop: CASSLGVDQPQHF. The CDR3 nucleotides read TGCGCCAGCAGCTTGGGGGTAGATCAGCCCCAGCATTTT.

Regarding this clonotype: A much larger clone sits a single nucleotide away, making a read error possible. The genes are TRBV2 and TRBJ1-4, with D possibly being TRBD1 (5 bases). Looked up from germline, CDR1 is SNHLY and CDR2 is FYNNEI. V was cut by 7 bases and J by 6 bases, with 12 bases left in between. This CDR3 comprises 13 residues. As DNA, the CDR3 is TGTGCCAGCAAGGGGAAAGTATATGAAAAACTGTTTTTT. Protein: CASKGKVYEKLFF.

The count of this clonotype is one. This clone may be a read error of a much larger clone one base away. This CDR3 fails to terminate in the conserved phenylalanine or tryptophan, so it likely reflects a read error. The genes are TRBV19 and TRBJ2-2; D is undetermined. The CDR3 is 14 residues long. Germline CDR1 LNHDA, CDR2 SQIVND (reference sequence). Trimming removed 7 bases at V and 0 bases at J, with 9 bases between. The CDR3 DNA reads as TGTGCCAGTAAACAACTCGCGAACACCGGGGAGCTGTTTCTT. Protein sequence: CASKQLANTGELFL.

This clonotype appeared a single time. This may come from a read error, since a much larger clone is one base off. The V call is TRBV2, the J call TRBJ2-5; maybe TRBD1 (7 bases). Germline-derived CDR1 and CDR2 are SNHLY and FYNNEI. This CDR3 comprises 15 residues. CDR3 protein: CASARGRGPKETQHF. In DNA form, the CDR3 reads TGTGCCAGCGCTAGGGGGCGGGGACCTAAAGAGACCCAGCACTTC.

This clonotype occurred many times. The chain has TRBV15 and TRBJ2-7; D remains unclear. Trimming took 5 bases from V and 4 from J, leaving 15 bases between them. This CDR3 region has 14 residues. The V gene's germline CDR1 is LNHNV and CDR2 YYDKDF (reference sequence). The CDR3 sequence is CATSPKGSRYEQYF. In DNA form, the CDR3 reads TGTGCCACCAGCCCCAAAGGGTCGCGGTACGAGCAGTACTTC.

This chain uses TRBV7-2 with TRBJ2-2; possibly TRBD1 or TRBD2 for D (6 bases each). The CDR3 is made up of 15 amino acids. Germline V gene sequence: CDR1 SGHTA, CDR2 FQGNSA. Trimming pared 6 bases from V and 6 bases from J, leaving 17 bases between. The DNA of the CDR3 is TGTGCCAGCAGACAAGAAGGAGGGGGGCCCGGGGAGCTGTTTTTT. Protein: CASRQEGGGPGELFF.

This clonotype has more than one count but fewer than ten. V gene TRBV20-1 combines with J gene TRBJ2-7; the match to TRBD2 covers 10 bases. V trimming: 6 bases; J trimming: 3 bases; junction bases outside the gene matches: 11. The CDR3 totals 15 residues. The germline gives CDR1 DFQATT, CDR2 SNEGSKA (reference sequence). CDR3 residues: CSATIGLADGYEQYF. The CDR3 coding sequence is TGCAGTGCAACAATAGGACTAGCGGACGGCTACGAGCAGTACTTC.

The chain carries TRBV27 and TRBJ1-3; TRBD1 aligns across 12 bases. The germline gives CDR1 MNHEY, CDR2 SMNVEV (reference sequence). The CDR3 consists of 16 residues. J gave up 4 bases and V 6 bases, and 7 bases lay outside the gene matches. CDR3 in DNA: TGTGCCAGCAGGGCGGGACAGGGGGCGTCAGGAAACACCATATATTTT. Protein: CASRAGQGASGNTIYF.

This clonotype was seen at least ten times. This chain connects TRBV20-1 to TRBJ2-7; 11 bases are a match to TRBD2. With V trimmed by 5 bases and J by 3 bases, 3 bases remained unmatched. In germline, CDR1 is DFQATT, CDR2 SNEGSKA (reference sequence). The length of the CDR3 is 13 residues. The CDR3 bases are TGCAGTGCTGGGACTAGCGGAATCTACGAGCAGTACTTC. It is translated as CSAGTSGIYEQYF.